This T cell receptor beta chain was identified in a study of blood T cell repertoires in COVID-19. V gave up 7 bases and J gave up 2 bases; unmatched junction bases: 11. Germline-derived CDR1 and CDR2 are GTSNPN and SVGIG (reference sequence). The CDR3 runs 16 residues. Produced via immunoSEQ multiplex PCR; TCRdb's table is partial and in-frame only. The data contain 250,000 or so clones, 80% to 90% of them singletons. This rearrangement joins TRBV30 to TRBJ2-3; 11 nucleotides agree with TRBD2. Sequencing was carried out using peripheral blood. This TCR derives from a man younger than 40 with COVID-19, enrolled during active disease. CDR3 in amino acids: CASSSGRLSPTDTQYF. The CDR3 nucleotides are TGTGCCTCGTCTAGCGGGAGGCTCTCCCCCACAGATACGCAGTATTTT.